The 19 T cell receptor beta chains presented below share a single source sample, sequenced in a study of neurological immune-mediated disorders. Each CDR3 protein is one row after TCRdb ran MiXCR on the 5' RACE reads. The table shows approximately 82,000 distinct CDR3 sequences, with 2.5% to 3% occurring only once. Sequencing used PBMCs. These receptor sequences come from a young woman with multiple sclerosis.

This clonotype has ten or more counts. The gene calls are TRBV20-1 and TRBJ1-1; TRBD1 might be the D (6 bases). Per the germline V gene, CDR1 is DFQATT and CDR2 is SNEGSKA (reference sequence). The V end was cut by 6 bases, the J end by 4 bases, with 12 bases between. The CDR3 has 12 residues. The CDR3: CSAPRGRTEAFF. The CDR3 nucleotides are TGCAGTGCCCCCAGGGGCCGCACTGAAGCTTTCTTT.

The sample holds many counts of this clonotype. This chain joins TRBV15 and TRBJ2-7; 8 bases match TRBD2. The V gene's germline CDR1 is LNHNV and CDR2 YYDKDF (reference sequence). V was clipped by 7 bases and J by 5 bases; unmatched bases: 13. The CDR3 sequence is 15 residues long. The CDR3 coding sequence is TGTGCCACCACCCGAGGGGGGACTAGTATCCACGAGCAGTACTTC. Residues: CATTRGGTSIHEQYF.

This clonotype has ten or more counts. The chain has TRBV7-2 and TRBJ1-5; D ambiguous. Trimming took off 0 bases at V and 2 bases at J, with 5 bases between the two ends. Germline V gives CDR1 SGHTA, CDR2 FQGNSA. The CDR3 is 14 amino acids. CDR3 residues: CASSLATGNQPQHF. The CDR3 coding sequence is TGTGCCAGCAGCTTAGCAACAGGCAATCAGCCCCAGCATTTT.

This clonotype was recorded many times. The V gene is TRBV20-1, the J gene TRBJ1-2, with unresolved D. Germline V lookup: CDR1 DFQATT, CDR2 SNEGSKA (reference sequence). V was trimmed by 7 bases and J by 7 bases, leaving 19 bases between them. CDR3 length: 13 residues. The CDR3 DNA reads as TGCAGTGGCGACTCAGGTGTCCCGGCTGGCTACACCTTC. This encodes CSGDSGVPAGYTF.

This clonotype was observed many times. CDR3 protein: CASSFAGVTGELFF. DNA of the CDR3: TGCGCCAGCAGCTTCGCAGGGGTCACCGGGGAGCTGTTTTTT. V gene TRBV5-1 combines with J gene TRBJ2-2, with a possible D match to TRBD1 (6 bases). This CDR3 spans 14 amino acids. Trimming stripped 2 bases from V and 4 bases from J, with 9 bases between. Germline V gene data show CDR1 as SGHRS and CDR2 as YFSETQ.

This clonotype was picked up many times. The gene calls are TRBV3-1 and TRBJ1-1; D ambiguous. The V end lost 0 bases, the J end lost 4 bases, and 9 bases lay between the germline ends. The CDR3 extends over 14 amino acids. The V gene's germline CDR1 is LGHDT and CDR2 YNNKEL (reference sequence). The CDR3 is CASSQERWSTEAFF. CDR3 coding DNA: TGTGCCAGCAGCCAAGAGAGGTGGAGCACTGAAGCTTTCTTT.

In this sample, this clonotype turned up many times. The chain joins TRBV12-3 or TRBV12-4 to TRBJ2-2; D is perhaps TRBD2 (5 bases). The CDR3 is made up of 15 amino acids. Deletions cut 6 bases from V and 6 bases from J, with 17 bases between. CDR3 sequence: CASSARSSGPGELFF. DNA of the CDR3: TGTGCCAGCAGCGCCCGGTCCAGCGGTCCCGGGGAGCTGTTTTTT.

This clonotype was counted ten times or more. V is TRBV20-1 and J is TRBJ1-5; 8 bases are shared with TRBD1. The junction had 7 bases not matched to a gene; V was cut back by 5 bases and J by 4 bases. The CDR3 contains 14 residues. In germline, CDR1 is DFQATT, CDR2 SNEGSKA (reference sequence). CDR3 residues: CSASTGGGNQPQHF. CDR3 coding DNA: TGCAGTGCTTCAACAGGGGGGGGTAATCAGCCCCAGCATTTT.

This clonotype has a count of ten or more. This chain joins TRBV5-1 and TRBJ2-7, with TRBD1 matching 8 bases. Germline assignment: CDR1 SGHRS and CDR2 YFSETQ. The CDR3 loop spans 14 amino acids. The junction had 11 bases not matched to a gene; V was cut back by 7 bases and J by 5 bases. CDR3 bases: TGCGCCAGCTCCCCCGGACAGGGCAACGACGAGCAGTACTTC. Amino acids: CASSPGQGNDEQYF.

This clonotype was counted many times. The chain is built from TRBV5-1 and TRBJ1-4; no clear D. The CDR3 totals 14 residues. V lost 0 bases and J lost 0, with 3 bases in between. Germline lookup yields CDR1 SGHRS and CDR2 YFSETQ. As DNA, the CDR3 is TGCGCCAGCAGCTTGGGGTCAACTAATGAAAAACTGTTTTTT. Protein product: CASSLGSTNEKLFF.

This clonotype was found many times. A clone one base away is much larger, so this may be a read error. The V call is TRBV5-1, the J call TRBJ2-3, with 7 bases identical to TRBD1. The CDR3 is made up of 14 amino acids. V shed 3 bases and J 0 bases; nucleotides not matched to a gene: 1. The germline gives CDR1 SGHRS, CDR2 YFSETQ. CDR3 bases: TGCGCCAGCAGCTCGGGACAGAGCACAGATACGCAGTATTTT. Protein product: CASSSGQSTDTQYF. Using reference TRBV5-1 and TRBJ2-3 for the parts outside the CDR3, the full variable domain is KAGVTQTPRYLIKTRGQQVTLSCSPISGHRSVSWYQQTPGQGLQFLFEYFSETQRNKGNFPGRFSGRQFSNSRSEMNVSTLELGDSALYLCASSSGQSTDTQYFGPGTRLTVL.

The J gene is TRBJ1-2, the V gene TRBV6-5; D perhaps matches TRBD1 (5 bases). The CDR3 is 16 residues long. The V end lost 0 bases, the J end lost 6 bases, and 17 bases lay between the germline ends. In germline, CDR1 is MNHEY, CDR2 SVGAGI. CDR3 residues: CASSYSTVLDRDGYTF. CDR3 in DNA: TGTGCCAGCAGTTACTCGACAGTCCTCGATCGCGATGGCTACACCTTC.

This clonotype was seen repeatedly, ten times or more. This chain connects TRBV7-9 to TRBJ1-3; D call uncertain. This CDR3 spans 15 amino acids. Per germline, CDR1 SEHNR and CDR2 FQNEAQ (reference sequence). V was clipped by 0 bases and J by 4 bases, with 10 bases between them. The CDR3 sequence: CASSLATLLGNTIYF. In DNA form, the CDR3 reads TGTGCCAGCAGCTTAGCTACACTCCTAGGAAACACCATATATTTT. Using reference TRBV7-9 and TRBJ1-3 for the parts outside the CDR3, the full variable domain is DTGVSQNPRHKITKRGQNVTFRCDPISEHNRLYWYRQTLGQGPEFLTYFQNEAQLEKSRLLSDRFSAERPKGSFSTLEIQRTEQGDSAMYLCASSLATLLGNTIYFGEGSWLTVV.

This clonotype has ten or more counts. This chain connects TRBV3-1 to TRBJ2-1; TRBD2 matches 10 bases. Germline CDR1 and CDR2: LGHDT and YNNKEL (reference sequence). The CDR3 consists of 15 residues. With 4 bases clipped from V and 3 bases from J, the junction kept 3 bases outside the gene matches. The CDR3 loop reads CASSPGLADYNEQFF. For the CDR3, the DNA is TGTGCCAGCAGCCCCGGACTAGCGGACTACAATGAGCAGTTCTTC.

This clonotype was detected ten times or more. The chain links TRBV28 to TRBJ2-7, with TRBD2 as a possible D gene (6 bases). Trimming removed 3 bases at V and 6 bases at J, with 15 bases between. The CDR3 is made up of 14 amino acids. Germline assignment: CDR1 MDHEN and CDR2 SYDVKM. As DNA, the CDR3 is TGTGCCAGCAGTTTTCCTGGCGGACTAAGCGAGCAGTACTTC. Amino acids: CASSFPGGLSEQYF.

This clonotype has at least ten counts. This CDR3 reads CASSLWVSGSEQYF. DNA of the CDR3: TGCGCCAGCAGCTTGTGGGTGTCGGGGAGCGAGCAGTACTTC. V usage is TRBV5-1 and J usage is TRBJ2-7; D possibly corresponds to TRBD2 (5 bases). Germline-derived CDR1 and CDR2 are SGHRS and YFSETQ. Trimming removed 1 base at V and 6 bases at J, with 14 bases between. The length of the CDR3 is 14 residues.

This clonotype was counted ten times or more. The gene calls are TRBV7-9 and TRBJ1-2; TRBD1 agrees at 7 bases. The CDR3 is 15 amino acids. V trimming: 4 bases; J trimming: 6 bases; junction bases outside the gene matches: 11. Germline lookup yields CDR1 SEHNR and CDR2 FQNEAQ (reference sequence). The CDR3 region has the DNA TGTGCCAGCAGCTGGGAGACAGGGTATAGAGATGGCTACACCTTC. This encodes CASSWETGYRDGYTF.

This clonotype has ten or more counts. The V and J genes are TRBV27 and TRBJ2-1; TRBD1 matches 8 bases. The CDR3 has 15 amino acids. Germline trimming cut 7 bases from V and 5 bases from J; bases unmatched to any gene: 10. Germline-derived CDR1 and CDR2 are MNHEY and SMNVEV (reference sequence). The CDR3 protein is CASTWTGNNDNEQFF. In DNA, the CDR3 is TGTGCCAGCACCTGGACAGGGAATAATGACAATGAGCAGTTCTTC.

This clonotype was recorded at least ten times. The chain employs TRBV20-1 and TRBJ1-5; D perhaps matches TRBD1 (5 bases). Trimming removed 6 bases at V and 3 bases at J, with 12 bases between. Germline V CDR1 and CDR2: DFQATT, SNEGSKA (reference sequence). The CDR3 consists of 13 residues. CDR3 DNA sequence: TGCAGTGCCGCCGGACAACCCAATCAGCCCCAGCATTTT. Protein sequence: CSAAGQPNQPQHF.